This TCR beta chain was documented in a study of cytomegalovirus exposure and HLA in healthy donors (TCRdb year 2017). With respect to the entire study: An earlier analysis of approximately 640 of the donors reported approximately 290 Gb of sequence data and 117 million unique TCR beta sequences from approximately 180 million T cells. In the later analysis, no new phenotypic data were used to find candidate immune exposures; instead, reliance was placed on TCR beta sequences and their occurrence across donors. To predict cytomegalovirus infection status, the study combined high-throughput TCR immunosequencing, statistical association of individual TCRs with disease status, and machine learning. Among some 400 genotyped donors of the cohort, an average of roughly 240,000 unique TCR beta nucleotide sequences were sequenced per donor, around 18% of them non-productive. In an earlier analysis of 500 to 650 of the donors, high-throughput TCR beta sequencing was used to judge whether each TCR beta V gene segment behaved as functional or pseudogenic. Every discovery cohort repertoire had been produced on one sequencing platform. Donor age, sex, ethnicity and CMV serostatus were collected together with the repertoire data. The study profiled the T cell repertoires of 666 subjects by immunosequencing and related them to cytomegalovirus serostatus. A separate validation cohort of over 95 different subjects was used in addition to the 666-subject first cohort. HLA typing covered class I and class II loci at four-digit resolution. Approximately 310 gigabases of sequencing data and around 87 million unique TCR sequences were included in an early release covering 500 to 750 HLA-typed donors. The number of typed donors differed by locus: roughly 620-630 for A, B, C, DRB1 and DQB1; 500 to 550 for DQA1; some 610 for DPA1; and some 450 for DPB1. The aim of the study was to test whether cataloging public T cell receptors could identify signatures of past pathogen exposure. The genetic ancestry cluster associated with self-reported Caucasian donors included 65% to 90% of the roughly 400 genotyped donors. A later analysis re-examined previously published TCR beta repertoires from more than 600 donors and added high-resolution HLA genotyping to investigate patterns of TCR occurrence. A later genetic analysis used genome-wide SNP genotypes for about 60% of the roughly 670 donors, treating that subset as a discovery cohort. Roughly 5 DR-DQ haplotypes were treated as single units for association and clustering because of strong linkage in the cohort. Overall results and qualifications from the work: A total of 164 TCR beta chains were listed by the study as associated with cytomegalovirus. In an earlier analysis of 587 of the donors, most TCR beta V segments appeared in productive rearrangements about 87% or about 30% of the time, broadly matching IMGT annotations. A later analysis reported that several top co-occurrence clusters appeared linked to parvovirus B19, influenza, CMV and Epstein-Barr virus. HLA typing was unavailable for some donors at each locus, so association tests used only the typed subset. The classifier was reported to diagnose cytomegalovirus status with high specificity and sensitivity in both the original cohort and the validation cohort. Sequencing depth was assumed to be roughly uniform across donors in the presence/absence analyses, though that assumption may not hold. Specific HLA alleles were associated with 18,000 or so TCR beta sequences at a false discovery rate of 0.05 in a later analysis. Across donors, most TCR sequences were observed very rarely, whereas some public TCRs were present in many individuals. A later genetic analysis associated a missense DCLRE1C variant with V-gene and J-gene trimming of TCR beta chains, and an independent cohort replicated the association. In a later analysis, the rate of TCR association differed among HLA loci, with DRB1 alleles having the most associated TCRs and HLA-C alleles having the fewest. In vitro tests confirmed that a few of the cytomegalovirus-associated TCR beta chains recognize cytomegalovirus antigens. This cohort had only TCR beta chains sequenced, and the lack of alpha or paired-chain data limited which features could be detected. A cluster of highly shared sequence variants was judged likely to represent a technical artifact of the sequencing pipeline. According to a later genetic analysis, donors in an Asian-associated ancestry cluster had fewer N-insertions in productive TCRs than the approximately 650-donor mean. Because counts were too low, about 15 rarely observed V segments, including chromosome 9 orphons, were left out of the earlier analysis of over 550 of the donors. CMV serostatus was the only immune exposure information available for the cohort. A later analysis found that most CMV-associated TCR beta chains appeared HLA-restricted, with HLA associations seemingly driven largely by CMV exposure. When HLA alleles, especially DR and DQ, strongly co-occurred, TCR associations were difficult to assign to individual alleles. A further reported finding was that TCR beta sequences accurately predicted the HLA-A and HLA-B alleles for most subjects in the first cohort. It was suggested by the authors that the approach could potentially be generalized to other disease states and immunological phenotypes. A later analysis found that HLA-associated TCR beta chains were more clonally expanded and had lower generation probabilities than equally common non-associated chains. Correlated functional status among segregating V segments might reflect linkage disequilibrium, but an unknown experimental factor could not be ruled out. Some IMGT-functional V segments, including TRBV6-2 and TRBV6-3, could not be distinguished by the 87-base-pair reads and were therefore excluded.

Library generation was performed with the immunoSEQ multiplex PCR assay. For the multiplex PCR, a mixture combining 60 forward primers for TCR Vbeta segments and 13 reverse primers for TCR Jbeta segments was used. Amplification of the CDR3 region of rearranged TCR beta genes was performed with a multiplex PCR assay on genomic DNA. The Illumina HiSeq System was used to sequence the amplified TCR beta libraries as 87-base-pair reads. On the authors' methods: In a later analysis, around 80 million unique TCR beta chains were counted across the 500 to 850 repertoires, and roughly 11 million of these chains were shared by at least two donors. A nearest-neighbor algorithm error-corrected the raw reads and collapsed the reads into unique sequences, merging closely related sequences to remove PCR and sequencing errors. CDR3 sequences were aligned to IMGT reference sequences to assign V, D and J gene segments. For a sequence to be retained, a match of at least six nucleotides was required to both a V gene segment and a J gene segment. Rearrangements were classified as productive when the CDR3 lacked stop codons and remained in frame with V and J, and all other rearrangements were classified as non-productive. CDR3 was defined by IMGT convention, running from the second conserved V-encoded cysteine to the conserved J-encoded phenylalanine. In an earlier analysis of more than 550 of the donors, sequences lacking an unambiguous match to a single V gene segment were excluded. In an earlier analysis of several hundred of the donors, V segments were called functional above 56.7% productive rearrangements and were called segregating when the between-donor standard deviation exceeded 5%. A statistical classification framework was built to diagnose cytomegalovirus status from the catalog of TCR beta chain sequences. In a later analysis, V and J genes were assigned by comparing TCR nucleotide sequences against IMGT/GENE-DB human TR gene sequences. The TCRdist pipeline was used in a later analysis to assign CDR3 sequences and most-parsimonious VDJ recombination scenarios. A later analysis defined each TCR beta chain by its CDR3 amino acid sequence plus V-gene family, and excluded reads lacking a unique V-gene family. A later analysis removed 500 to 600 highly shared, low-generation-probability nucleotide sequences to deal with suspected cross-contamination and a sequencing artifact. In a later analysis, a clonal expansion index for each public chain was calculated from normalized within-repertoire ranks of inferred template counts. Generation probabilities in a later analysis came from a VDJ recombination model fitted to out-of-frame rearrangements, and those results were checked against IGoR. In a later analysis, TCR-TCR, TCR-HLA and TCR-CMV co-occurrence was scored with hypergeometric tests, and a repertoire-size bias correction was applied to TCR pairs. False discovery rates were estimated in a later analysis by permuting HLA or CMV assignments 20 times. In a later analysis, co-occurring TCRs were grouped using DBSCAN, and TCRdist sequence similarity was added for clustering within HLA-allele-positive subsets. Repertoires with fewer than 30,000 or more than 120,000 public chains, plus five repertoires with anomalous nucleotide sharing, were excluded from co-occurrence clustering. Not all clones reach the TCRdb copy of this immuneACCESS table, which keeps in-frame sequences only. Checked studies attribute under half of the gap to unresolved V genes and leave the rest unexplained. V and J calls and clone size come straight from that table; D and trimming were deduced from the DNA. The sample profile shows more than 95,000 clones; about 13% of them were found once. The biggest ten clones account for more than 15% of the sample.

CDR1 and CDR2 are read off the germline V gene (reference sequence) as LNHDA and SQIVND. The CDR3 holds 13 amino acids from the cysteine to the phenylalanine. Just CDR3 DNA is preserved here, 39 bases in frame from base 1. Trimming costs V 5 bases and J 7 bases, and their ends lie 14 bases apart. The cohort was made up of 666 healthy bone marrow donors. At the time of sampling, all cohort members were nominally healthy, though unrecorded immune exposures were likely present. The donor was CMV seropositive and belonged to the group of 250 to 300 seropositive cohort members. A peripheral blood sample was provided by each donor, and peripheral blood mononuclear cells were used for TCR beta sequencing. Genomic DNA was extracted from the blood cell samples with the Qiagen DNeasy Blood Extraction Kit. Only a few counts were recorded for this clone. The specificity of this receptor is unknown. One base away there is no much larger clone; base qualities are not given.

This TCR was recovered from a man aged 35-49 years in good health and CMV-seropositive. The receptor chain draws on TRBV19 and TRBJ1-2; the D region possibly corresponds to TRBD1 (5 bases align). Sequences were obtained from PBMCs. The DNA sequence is TGTGCCAGTAGTTGGGGCAGTCATGCTGGCTACACCTTC. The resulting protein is CASSWGSHAGYTF.